The clone carrying this T cell receptor beta chain was found a few times. The entry originates in a study of OX40 agonist ivuxolimab in advanced cancers. TCRdb's copy holds only in-frame clones and misses some; the assay was immunoSEQ multiplex PCR. The table shows approximately 15,000 clones, with 60% to 80% occurring only once. V was shortened by 2 bases and J by 7 bases, with 21 bases between the two germline ends. CDR1 and CDR2 (germline): SGHRS, YFSETQ. The CDR3 spans 16 residues. Sequences were derived from CD4+ or CD8+ T cells sorted from blood, sampled in a trial of the OX40 agonist ivuxolimab. This sequence was found in an adult with an advanced solid tumor such as melanoma, head and neck, liver or kidney cancer. The chain recombines TRBV5-1 with TRBJ1-1, with D possibly TRBD1 on 5 matching bases. This CDR3 is CASSFTGPAVGGEAFF. CDR3 nucleotides: TGCGCCAGCAGCTTCACGGGCCCCGCGGTGGGGGGTGAAGCTTTCTTT. The whole variable domain, filled in from reference TRBV5-1 and TRBJ1-1, reads KAGVTQTPRYLIKTRGQQVTLSCSPISGHRSVSWYQQTPGQGLQFLFEYFSETQRNKGNFPGRFSGRQFSNSRSEMNVSTLELGDSALYLCASSFTGPAVGGEAFFGQGTRLTVV.